This entry lists 26 T cell receptor beta chains sequenced from one sample in a study of cytomegalovirus exposure and HLA in healthy donors. The study ran its PCR with 60 Vbeta and 13 Jbeta primers. Data came from immunoSEQ multiplex PCR; TCRdb stores just in-frame clones and leaves some out. The table includes roughly 140,000 clones, about 84% detected once. Sequenced sample: PBMCs. Receptors originate from a woman in her late teens or twenties in good health and CMV-seropositive.

The chain has TRBV28 and TRBJ2-3, with 9 nucleotides matching TRBD1. The CDR3 covers 18 residues. V gave up 3 bases and J gave up 0 bases; unmatched junction bases: 10. The germline V gene has CDR1 MDHEN and CDR2 SYDVKM. CDR3 amino acids: CASSFLGTGTLSTDTQYF. CDR3 coding DNA: TGTGCCAGCAGTTTTTTGGGGACAGGGACTCTTAGCACAGATACGCAGTATTTT.

The V call is TRBV14, the J call TRBJ1-2; no clear D gene. The CDR3 length is 15 residues. V lost 5 bases, J lost 5 bases, and 18 bases lay in between. In germline, CDR1 is SGHDN, CDR2 FVKESK. Here the CDR3 DNA reads TGTGCCAGCAGCAAGATGGGCGGGGTATCGTATGGCTACACCTTC. Its protein product is CASSKMGGVSYGYTF.

The count of this clone is one. The rearrangement uses TRBV5-1 and TRBJ2-1; D gene ambiguous. The CDR3 extends over 15 amino acids. Per germline, CDR1 SGHRS and CDR2 YFSETQ. V gave up 4 bases and J gave up 4 bases, with 15 bases separating them. Here the CDR3 reads CASSARSGSYNEQFF. CDR3 sequence (DNA): TGCGCCAGCAGCGCGAGGAGTGGGTCTTACAATGAGCAGTTCTTC.

The chain is built from TRBV4-1 and TRBJ2-1, with 9 bases identical to TRBD1. J gave up 4 bases and V 0 bases, and 7 bases lay outside the gene matches. In germline, CDR1 is MGHRA, CDR2 YSYEKL. The CDR3 extends over 17 amino acids. The CDR3 DNA reads TGCGCCAGCAGCCAAGATTTTGGGACAGGGTTATACAATGAGCAGTTCTTC. This codes for CASSQDFGTGLYNEQFF.

A remark on this clone: Other DNA sequences within the sample encode an identical CDR3. The chain combines TRBV5-1 with TRBJ1-1; TRBD1 matches 7 bases. Germline loops: CDR1 SGHRS, CDR2 YFSETQ. Losses at the gene ends were 4 bases for V and 1 base for J; bases not matched to a gene: 1. The CDR3 totals 13 residues. The CDR3 loop is CASSPGGNTEAFF. The CDR3 DNA follows: TGCGCCAGCAGCCCAGGGGGGAACACTGAAGCTTTCTTT.

The CDR3, as DNA: TGTGCCAGCAGCCGCGAAGACAGCTACGAGCAGTACTTC. Amino acid sequence: CASSREDSYEQYF. The J gene is TRBJ2-7, the V gene TRBV5-4; D is perhaps TRBD1 (5 bases). Germline V gene lookup returns CDR1 SGHNT and CDR2 YYREEE (reference sequence). Trimming pared 4 bases from V and 3 bases from J, leaving 11 bases between. The CDR3 totals 13 residues.

There are a few counts of this clone. This sequence joins TRBV18 and TRBJ2-5; D is undetermined. The CDR3 runs to 15 residues. Germline CDR1 KGHSH, CDR2 LQKENI. The germline V and J ends were trimmed by 1 base and 1 base, with 10 bases remaining between them. The CDR3 nucleotides read TGTGCCAGCTCACCACTTAAGTCAGGCCAAGAGACCCAGTACTTC. This translates into CASSPLKSGQETQYF.

This clone was counted only a few times. This chain connects TRBV29-1 to TRBJ2-1; 7 bases match TRBD2. The trim removed 2 bases at V and 10 bases at J, leaving 20 bases unmatched. Germline values: CDR1 SQVTM, CDR2 ANQGSEA. The CDR3 length is 17 residues. CDR3 nucleotide sequence: TGCAGCGTTGAAAGTAGTATTAGCGGGCTGTCCCGCGACGAGCAGTTCTTC. Its translation: CSVESSISGLSRDEQFF.

The V and J genes are TRBV28 and TRBJ1-2, with TRBD1 as a possible D gene (5 bases). Germline V gene sequence: CDR1 MDHEN, CDR2 SYDVKM. The CDR3 is made up of 15 amino acids. V lost 2 bases and J lost 7, with 17 bases in between. The DNA for the CDR3 is TGTGCCAGCAGTTTAGTGCAGGGTATTTTGTCTGGCTACACCTTC. It codes for CASSLVQGILSGYTF.

In this sample, this clone is medium-sized. V and J are TRBV4-3 and TRBJ2-3, with no clear D. V was pared by 0 bases and J by 0 bases, with 10 bases between. Germline loops: CDR1 LGHNA, CDR2 YSLEER. CDR3 length: 16 residues. CDR3 in amino acids: CASSQDRGVSTDTQYF. In nucleotides, the CDR3 is TGCGCCAGCAGCCAAGATCGCGGAGTCAGCACAGATACGCAGTATTTT.

The chain is built from TRBV5-1 and TRBJ2-5; a weak D match, TRBD2 (7 bases). V dropped 4 bases and J dropped 2 bases, with 18 bases sitting between them. The CDR3 extends over 16 amino acids. Germline V gene data show CDR1 as SGHRS and CDR2 as YFSETQ. DNA of the CDR3: TGCGCCAGCAGCCGGGGGGCCCAGAAAGGTCAAGAGACCCAGTACTTC. The encoded protein is CASSRGAQKGQETQYF.

The chain is built from TRBV5-1 and TRBJ1-2; 9 positions agree with TRBD1. The CDR3 loop spans 14 amino acids. In germline, CDR1 is SGHRS, CDR2 YFSETQ. V dropped 4 bases and J dropped 4; count of bases not matched to a gene: 5. CDR3 loop: CASSPLGQGYGYTF. CDR3 nucleotide sequence: TGCGCCAGCAGCCCCCTGGGACAGGGCTATGGCTACACCTTC.

The chain is built from TRBV5-1 and TRBJ1-5; D gene ambiguous. The V gene lost 2 bases and the J gene lost 0 bases, with 9 bases spanning the gap. This CDR3 is built from 15 residues. Looked up from germline, CDR1 is SGHRS and CDR2 is YFSETQ. The CDR3 loop is CASSLDGDSNQPQHF. The CDR3 DNA reads as TGCGCCAGCAGCTTAGACGGGGATAGCAATCAGCCCCAGCATTTT.

This chain links TRBV5-6 with TRBJ1-2; the D is unclear. CDR1 and CDR2 from the germline V gene are SGHDT and YYEEEE. This CDR3 is 12 amino acids long. Trimming took 2 bases from V and 7 from J, leaving 9 bases between them. The CDR3 nucleotides read TGTGCCAGCAGCTTCGGGTCAACTGGCTACACCTTC. Its translation is CASSFGSTGYTF.

The genes are TRBV2 and TRBJ1-6, with 10 bases fitting TRBD1. The V and J ends lost 7 bases and 11 bases, in that order; junction bases with no gene match: 8. The CDR3 has 14 residues. Germline V gives CDR1 SNHLY, CDR2 FYNNEI. The CDR3 region is CASTRDRGKAPLHF. DNA of the CDR3: TGTGCCAGCACCCGGGACAGGGGTAAAGCACCCCTCCACTTT.

This chain uses TRBV11-2 with TRBJ1-1; the match to TRBD1 covers 7 bases. V dropped 5 bases and J dropped 2; count of bases not matched to a gene: 8. The CDR3 covers 15 residues. CDR1 is SGHAT, CDR2 FQNNGV, per germline. CDR3 nucleotides: TGTGCCAGCAGCCGCCACAGGGGTCAAAACACTGAAGCTTTCTTT. This gives the protein CASSRHRGQNTEAFF. Together with reference TRBV11-2 and TRBJ1-1, the CDR3 gives the full variable domain: EAGVAQSPRYKIIEKRQSVAFWCNPISGHATLYWYQQILGQGPKLLIQFQNNGVVDDSQLPKDRFSAERLKGVDSTLKIQPAKLEDSAVYLCASSRHRGQNTEAFFGQGTRLTVV.

In its sample, this clone was seen once. This chain uses TRBV28 with TRBJ1-2; TRBD1 matches at 10 bases. The J segment lost 4 bases and the V segment lost 6 bases, leaving 11 bases of the junction unmatched. This CDR3 is built from 16 residues. Per the germline V gene, CDR1 is MDHEN and CDR2 is SYDVKM. CDR3 protein: CASSDLEGQGFYGYTF. Written as DNA, the CDR3 is TGTGCCAGCAGCGATCTGGAGGGACAGGGGTTCTATGGCTACACCTTC.

The gene calls are TRBV28 and TRBJ2-7; weak D call: TRBD1 (6 bases). Deletions cut 6 bases from V and 4 bases from J, with 10 bases between. CDR3 length: 12 amino acids. The germline gives CDR1 MDHEN, CDR2 SYDVKM. CDR3 protein: CASRGTIYEQYF. The CDR3, as DNA: TGTGCCAGCAGGGGGACAATTTACGAGCAGTACTTC. Full variable domain (remainder filled in from reference TRBV28 and TRBJ2-7): DVKVTQSSRYLVKRTGEKVFLECVQDMDHENMFWYRQDPGLGLRLIYFSYDVKMKEKGDIPEGYSVSREKKERFSLILESASTNQTSMYLCASRGTIYEQYFGPGTRLTVT.

This chain joins TRBV6-1 and TRBJ1-2; the D gene is possibly TRBD1 (6 bases). Germline V gene lookup returns CDR1 MNHNS and CDR2 SASEGT. Deletions cut 1 base from V and 4 bases from J, with 16 bases between. This CDR3 region has 16 residues. The CDR3 spells CASSEVGFKGGYGYTF. CDR3 nucleotide sequence: TGTGCCAGCAGTGAAGTCGGGTTCAAAGGGGGCTATGGCTACACCTTC.

V gene TRBV7-2 combines with J gene TRBJ1-5, with D possibly being TRBD1 (6 bases). The germline V gene has CDR1 SGHTA and CDR2 FQGNSA. This CDR3 is built from 15 residues. Between the trimmed V and J ends, which lost 3 bases and 2 bases, there was a span of 11 bases. The DNA for the CDR3 is TGTGCCAGCAGCTTGAGGGGGTTAGGCAATCAGCCCCAGCATTTT. Protein: CASSLRGLGNQPQHF. The full variable domain, in which reference TRBV7-2 and TRBJ1-5 provide the parts outside the CDR3, is GAGVSQSPSNKVTEKGKDVELRCDPISGHTALYWYRQSLGQGLEFLIYFQGNSAPDKSGLPSDRFSAERTGGSVSTLTIQRTQQEDSAVYLCASSLRGLGNQPQHFGDGTRLSIL.

The chain has TRBV5-6 and TRBJ2-3; 7 bases line up with TRBD1. With 2 bases clipped from V and 4 bases from J, the junction kept 7 bases outside the gene matches. The germline V gene has CDR1 SGHDT and CDR2 YYEEEE. This CDR3 comprises 15 residues. Here the CDR3 reads CASSLATGYSDTQYF. CDR3 DNA sequence: TGTGCCAGCAGCTTAGCGACAGGGTATTCAGATACGCAGTATTTT.

Concerning this clone: Other DNA sequences of this sample code for an identical CDR3. V usage is TRBV5-1 and J usage is TRBJ1-4; D unresolved. Trimming removed 0 bases from V and 0 bases from J, with 6 bases in between. The CDR3 length is 15 residues. Germline CDR1 and CDR2: SGHRS and YFSETQ. The CDR3 loop is CASSLGRATNEKLFF. The CDR3 region has the DNA TGCGCCAGCAGCTTGGGTCGGGCAACTAATGAAAAACTGTTTTTT.

The genes are TRBV7-2 and TRBJ1-2; D is possibly TRBD1 (5 bases). This CDR3 is 18 amino acids long. V gave up 3 bases and J gave up 8 bases, with 28 bases separating them. Germline CDR1 is SGHTA and CDR2 is FQGNSA. For the CDR3, the DNA is TGTGCCAGCAGCTTTAGCGCGGAGGGGCGTGACACCGGGGGAGGCTACACCTTC. This translates into CASSFSAEGRDTGGGYTF.

The V call is TRBV7-6, the J call TRBJ1-1; D unclear. V dropped 5 bases and J dropped 2 bases, with 6 bases sitting between them. This CDR3 is 12 amino acids long. Germline lookup yields CDR1 SGHVS and CDR2 FNYEAQ. In nucleotides, the CDR3 is TGTGCCAGCAGCCAGATAAACACTGAAGCTTTCTTT. It translates to CASSQINTEAFF.

The chain recombines TRBV7-2 with TRBJ1-2; D uncertain. Germline values: CDR1 SGHTA, CDR2 FQGNSA. This CDR3 spans 11 amino acids. Trimming shortened V by 4 bases and J by 6 bases, and 6 bases separated the two germline ends. Here the CDR3 DNA reads TGTGCCAGCAGCTCTTTCCATGGCTACACCTTC. It is translated as CASSSFHGYTF.

This clone was observed a few times. The chain recombines TRBV5-1 with TRBJ1-1; the D gene is possibly TRBD1 (6 bases). This CDR3 has 18 residues. Trimming stripped 0 bases from V and 4 bases from J, with 22 bases between. The germline gives CDR1 SGHRS, CDR2 YFSETQ. CDR3 DNA: TGCGCCAGCAGCTTGGGGCAAACAGGGTGGAGTTCGGGCACTGAAGCTTTCTTT. Translated, it gives CASSLGQTGWSSGTEAFF.